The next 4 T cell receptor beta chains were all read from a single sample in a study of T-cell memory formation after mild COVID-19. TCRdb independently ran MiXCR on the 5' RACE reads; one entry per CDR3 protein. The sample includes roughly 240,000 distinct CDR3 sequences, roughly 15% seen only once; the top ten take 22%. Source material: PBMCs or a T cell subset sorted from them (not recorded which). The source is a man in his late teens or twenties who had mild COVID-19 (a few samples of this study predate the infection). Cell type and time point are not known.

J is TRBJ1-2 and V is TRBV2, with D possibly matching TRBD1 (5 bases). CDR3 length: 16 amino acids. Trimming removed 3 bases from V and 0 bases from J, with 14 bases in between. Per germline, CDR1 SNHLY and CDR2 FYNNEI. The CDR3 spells CASSERGFPPNYGYTF. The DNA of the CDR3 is TGTGCCAGCAGTGAGAGGGGCTTTCCCCCTAACTATGGCTACACCTTC.

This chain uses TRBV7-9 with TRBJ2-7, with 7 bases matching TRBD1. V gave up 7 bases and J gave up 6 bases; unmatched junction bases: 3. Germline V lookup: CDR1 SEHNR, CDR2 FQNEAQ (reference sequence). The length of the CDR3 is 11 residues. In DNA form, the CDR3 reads TGTGCCAGCACCTCAGGGGGCGAGCAGTACTTC. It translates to CASTSGGEQYF.

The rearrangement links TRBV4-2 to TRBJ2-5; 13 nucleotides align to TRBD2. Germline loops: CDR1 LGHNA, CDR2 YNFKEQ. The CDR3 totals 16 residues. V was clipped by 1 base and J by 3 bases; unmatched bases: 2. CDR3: CASSQAGTSGKETQYF. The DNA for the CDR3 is TGTGCCAGCAGCCAAGCAGGGACTAGCGGGAAAGAGACCCAGTACTTC.

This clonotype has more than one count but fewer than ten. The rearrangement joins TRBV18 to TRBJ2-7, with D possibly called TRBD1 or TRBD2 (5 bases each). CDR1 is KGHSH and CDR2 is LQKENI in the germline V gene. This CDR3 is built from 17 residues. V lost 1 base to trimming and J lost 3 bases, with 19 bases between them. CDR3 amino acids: CASSPQGTPGPSYEQYF. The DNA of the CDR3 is TGTGCCAGCTCACCACAGGGAACTCCGGGACCGAGCTACGAGCAGTACTTC.